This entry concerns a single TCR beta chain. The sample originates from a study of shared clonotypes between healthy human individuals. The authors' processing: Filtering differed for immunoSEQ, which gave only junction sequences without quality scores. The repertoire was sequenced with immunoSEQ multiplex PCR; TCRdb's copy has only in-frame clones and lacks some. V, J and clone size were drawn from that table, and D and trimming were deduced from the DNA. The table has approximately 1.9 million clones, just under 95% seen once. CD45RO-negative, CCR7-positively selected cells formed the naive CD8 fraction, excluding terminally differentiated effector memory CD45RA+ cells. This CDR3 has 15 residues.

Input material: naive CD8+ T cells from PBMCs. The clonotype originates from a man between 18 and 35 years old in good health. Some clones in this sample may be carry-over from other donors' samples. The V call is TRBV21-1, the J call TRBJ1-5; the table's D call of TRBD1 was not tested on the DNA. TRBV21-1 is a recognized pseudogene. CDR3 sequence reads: CASSKTGAVNQPQHF. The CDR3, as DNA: TGTGCCAGCAGCAAAACAGGGGCGGTCAATCAGCCCCAGCATTTT.